This T cell receptor beta chain was obtained from a study of T cell repertoires in cytomegalovirus infection. Study in general: CMV infection together with matching HLA type was indicated by public TCR beta signatures.

A note on this clonotype: The antigen is unknown.

Study-level results: Cumulative frequency (of public TCR beta family members) identified carriers of CMV plus the relevant HLA. CMV-specific TCR beta clonotypes restricted by HLA-C dominated the ex vivo response.

TCRdb used MiXCR to reprocess the reads, holding one entry per CDR3 protein. The profile shows around 900,000 distinct CDR3 sequences, approximately 31% of them singletons. CDR1 and CDR2 from the germline V gene are MNHEY and SMNVEV (reference sequence). This CDR3 contains 16 residues. V dropped 7 bases and J dropped 0 bases, with 19 bases sitting between them. The source was cultured CD8+ T cells from PBMCs, collected from culture after CMV antigen stimulation. This TCR derives from a human donor in good health (CMV status not recorded). Some clones in this sample may be carry-over from other donors' samples. V gene TRBV27 combines with J gene TRBJ2-7; TRBD2 is a possible D gene (5 bases). The CDR3 reads CASTLFPGSSSYEQYF. The CDR3 DNA is TGTGCCAGCACCCTTTTTCCGGGGTCGAGCTCCTACGAGCAGTACTTC.